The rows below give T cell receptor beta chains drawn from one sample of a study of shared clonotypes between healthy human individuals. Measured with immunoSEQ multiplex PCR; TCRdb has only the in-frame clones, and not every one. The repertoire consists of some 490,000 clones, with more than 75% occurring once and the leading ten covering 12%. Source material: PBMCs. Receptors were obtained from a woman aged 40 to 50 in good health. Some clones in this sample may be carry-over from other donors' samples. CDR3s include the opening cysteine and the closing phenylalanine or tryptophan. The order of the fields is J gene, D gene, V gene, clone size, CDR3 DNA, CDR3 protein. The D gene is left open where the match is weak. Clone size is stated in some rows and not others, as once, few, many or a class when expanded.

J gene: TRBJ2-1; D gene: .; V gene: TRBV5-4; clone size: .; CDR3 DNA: TGTGCCAGCAGAAAGGGGGGAGATAGCTCCTACAATGAGCAGTTCTTC; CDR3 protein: CASRKGGDSSYNEQFF
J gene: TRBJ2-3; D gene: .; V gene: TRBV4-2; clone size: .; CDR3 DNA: TGTGCCAGCAGCCCTGGGCGGAGCACAGATACGCAGTATTTT; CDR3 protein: CASSPGRSTDTQYF
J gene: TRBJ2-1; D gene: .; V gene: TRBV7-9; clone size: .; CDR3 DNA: TGTGCCAGCAGCCCCCGAGGGGCCAACAATGAGCAGTTCTTC; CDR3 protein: CASSPRGANNEQFF
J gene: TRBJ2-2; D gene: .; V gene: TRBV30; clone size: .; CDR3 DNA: TGTGCCTCCACGTCCGGAAGGGCAAACACCGGGGAGCTGTTTTTT; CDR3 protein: CASTSGRANTGELFF
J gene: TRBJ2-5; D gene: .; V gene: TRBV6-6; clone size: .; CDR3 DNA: TGTGCCAGCAGTTACGGTCGGGAGACCCAGTACTTC; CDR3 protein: CASSYGRETQYF
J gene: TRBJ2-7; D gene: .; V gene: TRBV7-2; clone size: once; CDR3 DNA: TGTGCCAGCAGTTGGAGGCCCGACGAGCAGTACTTC; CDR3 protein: CASSWRPDEQYF
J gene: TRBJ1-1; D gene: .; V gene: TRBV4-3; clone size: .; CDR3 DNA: TGCGCCAGCAGCCCGCAGGAGAACACTGAAGCTTTCTTT; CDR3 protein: CASSPQENTEAFF
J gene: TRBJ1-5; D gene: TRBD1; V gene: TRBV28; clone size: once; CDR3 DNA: TGTGCCAGCAGTTTGGGGAGGGGGCCGAGTCAGCCCCAGCATTTT; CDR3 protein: CASSLGRGPSQPQHF
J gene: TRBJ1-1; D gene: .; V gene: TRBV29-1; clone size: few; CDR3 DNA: TGCAGCGCTCGGAACACTGAAGCTTTCTTT; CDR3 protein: CSARNTEAFF
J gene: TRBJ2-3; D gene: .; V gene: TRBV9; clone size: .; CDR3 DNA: TGTGCCAGCAGCGTAAGTGGGCTAGGCACAGATACGCAGTATTTT; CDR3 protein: CASSVSGLGTDTQYF
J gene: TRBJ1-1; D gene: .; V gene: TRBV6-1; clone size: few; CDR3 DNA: TGTGCCAGCAGTGAAGGGATCCGTGAAGCTTTCTTT; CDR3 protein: CASSEGIREAFF